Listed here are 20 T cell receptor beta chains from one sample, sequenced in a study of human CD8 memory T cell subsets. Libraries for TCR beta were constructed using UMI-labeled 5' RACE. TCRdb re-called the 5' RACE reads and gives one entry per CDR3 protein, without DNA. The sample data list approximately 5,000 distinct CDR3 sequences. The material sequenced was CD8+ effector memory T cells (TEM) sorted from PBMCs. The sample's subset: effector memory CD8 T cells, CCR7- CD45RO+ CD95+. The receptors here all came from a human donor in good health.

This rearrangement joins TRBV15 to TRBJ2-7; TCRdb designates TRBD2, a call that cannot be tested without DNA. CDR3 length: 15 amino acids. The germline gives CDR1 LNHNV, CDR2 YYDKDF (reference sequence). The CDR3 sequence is CATSTPGLAGLEQYF. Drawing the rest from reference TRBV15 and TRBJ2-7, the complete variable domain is DAMVIQNPRYQVTQFGKPVTLSCSQTLNHNVMYWYQQKSSQAPKLLFHYYDKDFNNEADTPDNFQSRRPNTSFCFLDIRSPGLGDTAMYLCATSTPGLAGLEQYFGPGTRLTVT.

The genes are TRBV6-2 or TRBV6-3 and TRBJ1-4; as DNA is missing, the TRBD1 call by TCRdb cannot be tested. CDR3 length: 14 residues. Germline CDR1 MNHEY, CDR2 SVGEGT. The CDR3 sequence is CASSTGQGFEKLFF.

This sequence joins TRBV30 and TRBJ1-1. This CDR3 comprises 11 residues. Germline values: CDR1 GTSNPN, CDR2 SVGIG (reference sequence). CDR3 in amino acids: CAWSAVPEAFF.

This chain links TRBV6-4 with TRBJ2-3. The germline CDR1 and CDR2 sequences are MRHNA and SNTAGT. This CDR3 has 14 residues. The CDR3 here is CASSLDSGTDTQYF.

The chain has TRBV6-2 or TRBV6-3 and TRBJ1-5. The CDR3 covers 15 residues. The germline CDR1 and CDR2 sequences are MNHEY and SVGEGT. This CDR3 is CASSYLEVSNQPQHF.

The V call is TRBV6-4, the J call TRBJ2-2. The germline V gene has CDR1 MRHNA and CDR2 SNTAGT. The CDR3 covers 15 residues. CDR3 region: CASSDSVVSTGELFF.

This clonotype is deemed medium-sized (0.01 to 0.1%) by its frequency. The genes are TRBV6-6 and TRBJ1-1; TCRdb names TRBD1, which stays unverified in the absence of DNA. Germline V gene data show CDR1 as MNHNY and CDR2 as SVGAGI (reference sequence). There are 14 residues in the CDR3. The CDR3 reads CASSYPDRDVEAFF.

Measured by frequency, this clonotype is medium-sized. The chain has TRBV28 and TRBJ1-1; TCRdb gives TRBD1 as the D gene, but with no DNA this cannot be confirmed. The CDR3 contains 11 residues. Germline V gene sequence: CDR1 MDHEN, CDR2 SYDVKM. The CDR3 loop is CASGRNTEAFF.

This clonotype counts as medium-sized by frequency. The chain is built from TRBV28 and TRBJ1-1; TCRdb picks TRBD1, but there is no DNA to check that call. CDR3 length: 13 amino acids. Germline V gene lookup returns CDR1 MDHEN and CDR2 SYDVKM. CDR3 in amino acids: CASSLPGFTEAFF.

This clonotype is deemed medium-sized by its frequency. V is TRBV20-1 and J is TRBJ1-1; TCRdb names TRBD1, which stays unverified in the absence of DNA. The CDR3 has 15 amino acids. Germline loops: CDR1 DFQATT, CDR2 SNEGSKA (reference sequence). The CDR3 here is CSARDPGRENTEAFF.

The CDR3 sequence is CSASGGVELYEQYF. V gene TRBV20-1 combines with J gene TRBJ2-7; TCRdb proposes TRBD2, but this gene call is untestable without DNA. Germline V gene data show CDR1 as DFQATT and CDR2 as SNEGSKA (reference sequence). This CDR3 is built from 14 residues.

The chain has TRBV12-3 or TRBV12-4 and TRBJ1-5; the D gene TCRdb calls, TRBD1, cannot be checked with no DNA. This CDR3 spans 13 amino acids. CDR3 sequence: CASSSIGGQPQHF.

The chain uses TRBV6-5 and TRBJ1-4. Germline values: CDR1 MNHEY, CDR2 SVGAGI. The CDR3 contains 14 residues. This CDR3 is CASSYSGEVEKLFF.

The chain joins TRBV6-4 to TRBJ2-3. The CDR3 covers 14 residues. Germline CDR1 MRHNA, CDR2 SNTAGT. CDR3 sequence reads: CASSLEVGTDTQYF.

The CDR3 sequence: CSAREGRGESDTQYF. This chain uses TRBV20-1 with TRBJ2-3; the TCRdb D gene call, TRBD1, has no DNA to confirm it. The CDR3 has 15 residues. Germline values: CDR1 DFQATT, CDR2 SNEGSKA (reference sequence).

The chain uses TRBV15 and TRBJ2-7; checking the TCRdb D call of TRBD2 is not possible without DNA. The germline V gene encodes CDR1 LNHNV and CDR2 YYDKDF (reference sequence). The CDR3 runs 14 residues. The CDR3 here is CATSPTSGSYEQYF.

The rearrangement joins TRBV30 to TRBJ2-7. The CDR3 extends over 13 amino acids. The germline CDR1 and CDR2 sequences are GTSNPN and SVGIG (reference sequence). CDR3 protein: CAWSGWDSYEQYF.

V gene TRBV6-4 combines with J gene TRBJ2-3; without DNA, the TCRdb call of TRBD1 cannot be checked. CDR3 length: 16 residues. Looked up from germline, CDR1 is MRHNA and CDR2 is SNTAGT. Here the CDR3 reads CASSDSERGDTDTQYF.

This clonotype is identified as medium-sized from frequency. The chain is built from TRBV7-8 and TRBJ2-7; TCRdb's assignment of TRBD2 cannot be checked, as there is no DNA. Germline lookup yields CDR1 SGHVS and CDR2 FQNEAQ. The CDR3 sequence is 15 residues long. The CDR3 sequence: CASSLQGGRGYEQYF.

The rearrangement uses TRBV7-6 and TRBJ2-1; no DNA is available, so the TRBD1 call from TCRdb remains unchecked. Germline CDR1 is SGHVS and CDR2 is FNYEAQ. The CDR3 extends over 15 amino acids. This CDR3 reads CASSLETGAYNEQFF.